One sample yielded the 27 T cell receptor beta chains listed below, sequenced in a study of blood T cell repertoires in COVID-19. Assay: immunoSEQ multiplex PCR; the TCRdb copy retains only in-frame clones and omits some. The data contain about 59,000 clones, around 90% of them singletons. Sequenced input: peripheral blood. Receptors originate from a man older than 75 with acute or convalescent COVID-19.

This chain links TRBV6-1 with TRBJ2-5, with 7 bases aligning to TRBD1. The junction had 4 bases not matched to a gene; V was cut back by 2 bases and J by 1 base. The CDR3 contains 15 residues. In germline, CDR1 is MNHNS, CDR2 SASEGT. Written as DNA, the CDR3 is TGTGCCAGCAGTGAAAGTAGGGGGCCCCAAGAGACCCAGTACTTC. This encodes CASSESRGPQETQYF.

This chain's CDR3 is CASSMLPSPDYGYTF. The CDR3 DNA reads as TGTGCCAGTAGTATGCTGCCTAGCCCCGACTATGGCTACACCTTC. V is TRBV19 and J is TRBJ1-2; unclear D gene. Trimming left V 3 bases short and J 3 bases short, with 14 bases between. Germline values: CDR1 LNHDA, CDR2 SQIVND (reference sequence). CDR3 length: 15 residues.

This chain joins TRBV29-1 and TRBJ2-1; 10 bases align to TRBD1. The length of the CDR3 is 15 residues. Trimming removed 3 bases from V and 0 bases from J; junction bases left unmatched: 2. Germline V CDR1 and CDR2: SQVTM, ANQGSEA. The CDR3 is CSVEGQGSSYNEQFF. In DNA, the CDR3 is TGCAGCGTTGAGGGACAGGGGAGCTCCTACAATGAGCAGTTCTTC.

This chain joins TRBV24-1 and TRBJ1-4; D is undetermined. CDR1 and CDR2 from the germline V gene are KGHDR and SFDVKD. The CDR3 covers 14 residues. V was clipped by 5 bases and J by 8 bases, with 14 bases between them. CDR3 nucleotides: TGTGCCACCAGTGGGGTACCCGACGGGGAAAAACTGTTTTTT. Translating it yields CATSGVPDGEKLFF.

This chain uses TRBV5-1 with TRBJ1-4, with D hard to call. Deletions cut 5 bases from V and 3 bases from J, with 11 bases between. Germline CDR1 reads SGHRS; CDR2 reads YFSETQ. This CDR3 is 14 amino acids long. This CDR3 is CASRPTGANEKLFF. CDR3 DNA: TGCGCCAGCAGGCCAACCGGGGCTAATGAAAAACTGTTTTTT. The full variable domain, rest sourced from reference TRBV5-1 and TRBJ1-4, is KAGVTQTPRYLIKTRGQQVTLSCSPISGHRSVSWYQQTPGQGLQFLFEYFSETQRNKGNFPGRFSGRQFSNSRSEMNVSTLELGDSALYLCASRPTGANEKLFFGSGTQLSVL.

The chain uses TRBV5-6 and TRBJ1-5; possibly TRBD1 for D (5 bases). The CDR3 extends over 13 amino acids. V was trimmed by 2 bases and J by 7 bases, leaving 10 bases between them. The germline V gene has CDR1 SGHDT and CDR2 YYEEEE. CDR3 sequence (DNA): TGTGCCAGCAGCTTCTCAGGGTCCCAGCCCCAGCATTTT. Translated, it gives CASSFSGSQPQHF.

This chain connects TRBV5-5 to TRBJ2-2, with TRBD1 matching over 7 bases. Germline loops: CDR1 SGHKS, CDR2 YYEKEE (reference sequence). The length of the CDR3 is 16 residues. V shed 4 bases and J 1 base; nucleotides not matched to a gene: 7. CDR3 nucleotide sequence: TGTGCCAGCAGCCCGGTAGGGGGCTGGAACACCGGGGAGCTGTTTTTT. The encoded protein is CASSPVGGWNTGELFF. Drawing the rest from reference TRBV5-5 and TRBJ2-2, the complete variable domain is DAGVTQSPTHLIKTRGQQVTLRCSPISGHKSVSWYQQVLGQGPQFIFQYYEKEERGRGNFPDRFSARQFPNYSSELNVNALLLGDSALYLCASSPVGGWNTGELFFGEGSRLTVL.

The chain is built from TRBV30 and TRBJ2-1; 10 bases match TRBD1. The CDR3 is 15 residues long. Germline V CDR1 and CDR2: GTSNPN, SVGIG (reference sequence). J lost 4 bases, V lost 3 bases, and 6 bases had no gene match. The DNA for the CDR3 is TGTGCCTGGAGCGCGGACAGGGGGAGGTACAATGAGCAGTTCTTC. Translation: CAWSADRGRYNEQFF. Complete variable domain (other parts from reference TRBV30 and TRBJ2-1): SQTIHQWPATLVQPVGSPLSLECTVEGTSNPNLYWYRQAAGRGLQLLFYSVGIGQISSEVPQNLSASRPQDRQFILSSKKLLLSDSGFYLCAWSADRGRYNEQFFGPGTRLTVL.

This clone was observed once. The J gene is TRBJ2-1, the V gene TRBV7-8, with D maybe TRBD2 (5 bases). Germline assignment: CDR1 SGHVS and CDR2 FQNEAQ. Trimming left V 1 base short and J 6 bases short, with 10 bases between. This CDR3 contains 14 residues. CDR3 bases: TGTGCCAGCAGCTTAGGAGCGGCCGGCAATGAGCAGTTCTTC. Translation: CASSLGAAGNEQFF.

The V call is TRBV11-3, the J call TRBJ2-1, with 7 bases lining up with TRBD1. The length of the CDR3 is 13 residues. Germline V lookup: CDR1 SGHNT, CDR2 YENEEA. The V gene end was trimmed by 5 bases and the J gene end by 9 bases; junction bases not matched to a gene: 7. CDR3 nucleotide sequence: TGTGCCAGCAGCAGACAGGGTTCAGCTGAGCAGTTCTTC. Encoded protein: CASSRQGSAEQFF.

This chain joins TRBV6-5 and TRBJ2-3, with 9 bases aligning to TRBD1. Germline values: CDR1 MNHEY, CDR2 SVGAGI. This CDR3 is 12 amino acids long. Unmatched junction bases numbered 4, after V lost 11 bases and J lost 4 bases. CDR3 nucleotides: TGTGCCTCACAGGGGGCGGCAGATACGCAGTATTTT. Protein: CASQGAADTQYF.

The gene calls are TRBV11-1 and TRBJ2-6; D possibly corresponds to TRBD2 (6 bases). The germline CDR1 and CDR2 sequences are SGHAT and FQDESV (reference sequence). V was clipped by 5 bases and J by 1 base, with 6 bases between them. The CDR3 spans 14 residues. The CDR3 protein is CASSRGSGANVLTF. For the CDR3, the DNA is TGTGCCAGCAGCCGGGGGTCTGGGGCCAACGTCCTGACTTTC.

This clone occurred once. The J gene is TRBJ1-5, the V gene TRBV19; TRBD1 agrees at 8 bases. V lost 4 bases to trimming and J lost 0 bases; unmatched junction nucleotides: 14. This CDR3 has 19 amino acids. Germline loops: CDR1 LNHDA, CDR2 SQIVND (reference sequence). As DNA, the CDR3 is TGTGCCAGTAGTAAATCCGGGACAGGTGTTTTTGGTAGCAATCAGCCCCAGCATTTT. Amino acids: CASSKSGTGVFGSNQPQHF.

The chain carries TRBV6-5 and TRBJ2-3; D remains unclear. The CDR3 is 13 residues long. Trimming cost V 7 bases and J 4 bases, with 12 bases left between them. The V gene's germline CDR1 is MNHEY and CDR2 SVGAGI. The CDR3 coding sequence is TGTGCCAGCACCCGGAACAGTGCAGATACGCAGTATTTT. Translated: CASTRNSADTQYF.

The J gene is TRBJ1-1, the V gene TRBV7-8; weak D call: TRBD1 (5 bases). The CDR3 loop spans 14 amino acids. Germline assignment: CDR1 SGHVS and CDR2 FQNEAQ. Trimming shortened V by 3 bases and J by 1 base, and 9 bases separated the two germline ends. CDR3 region: CASSLGLGNTEAFF. The CDR3 region has the DNA TGTGCCAGCAGCTTGGGGCTAGGGAACACTGAAGCTTTCTTT.

The genes are TRBV2 and TRBJ2-2; 10 bases agree with TRBD2. The germline V gene has CDR1 SNHLY and CDR2 FYNNEI. CDR3 length: 18 residues. V shed 10 bases and J 3 bases; nucleotides not matched to a gene: 17. The DNA of the CDR3 is TGTGCCATCAGGGGGGCTAGCGGGGGCAACGCGGACACCGGGGAGCTGTTTTTT. This sequence encodes CAIRGASGGNADTGELFF.

This clone has only one observation. V usage is TRBV6-5 and J usage is TRBJ1-4, with a tentative D call TRBD1 (6 bases). Germline V gene sequence: CDR1 MNHEY, CDR2 SVGAGI. The CDR3 contains 13 residues. Trimming pared 2 bases from V and 11 bases from J, leaving 12 bases between. CDR3 sequence (DNA): TGTGCCAGCAGTTACGCCTACAGGGAGAAACTGTTTTTT. Protein: CASSYAYREKLFF.

The chain recombines TRBV7-3 with TRBJ1-3; a possible D gene is TRBD1 (5 bases). V was cut by 3 bases and J by 2 bases, with 11 bases left in between. This CDR3 has 15 amino acids. Germline assignment: CDR1 SGHTA and CDR2 FQGTGA. The CDR3 loop is CASSLEGTAGNTIYF. The DNA of the CDR3 is TGTGCCAGCAGCTTGGAGGGGACCGCTGGAAACACCATATATTTT.

CDR3 DNA: TGTGCCAGCAGAAATCAACTAAACACTGAAGCTTTCTTT. The encoded protein is CASRNQLNTEAFF. The rearrangement uses TRBV28 and TRBJ1-1; no clear D gene. V shed 6 bases and J shed 2 bases, with 10 bases lying between them. The CDR3 length is 13 residues. Germline assignment: CDR1 MDHEN and CDR2 SYDVKM.

J is TRBJ2-7 and V is TRBV5-1; possibly TRBD1 for D (5 bases). Germline-derived CDR1 and CDR2 are SGHRS and YFSETQ. The CDR3 totals 13 residues. V gave up 4 bases and J gave up 3 bases, with 11 bases separating them. In nucleotides, the CDR3 is TGCGCCAGCAGCGTACCTACAGGCTACGAGCAGTACTTC. Its protein is CASSVPTGYEQYF.

The chain links TRBV7-2 to TRBJ2-1, with TRBD1 as a possible D gene (5 bases). CDR3 length: 14 residues. The germline V gene has CDR1 SGHTA and CDR2 FQGNSA. V lost 5 bases to trimming and J lost 8 bases, with 16 bases between them. The CDR3 bases are TGTGCCAGCAGCCCGGGCCAGGGTTGGGATGAGCAGTTCTTC. Its translation is CASSPGQGWDEQFF.

The V and J genes are TRBV29-1 and TRBJ1-1, with D possibly TRBD1 on 6 matching bases. Germline CDR1 is SQVTM and CDR2 is ANQGSEA. This CDR3 has 12 residues. Trimming took off 7 bases at V and 4 bases at J, with 13 bases between the two ends. This CDR3 reads CSAKTGVTEAFF. In DNA form, the CDR3 reads TGCAGCGCCAAGACAGGTGTCACTGAAGCTTTCTTT.

This clone was detected only once. The chain carries TRBV7-3 and TRBJ1-1, with D perhaps TRBD1 (5 bases). V was shortened by 5 bases and J by 2 bases, with 12 bases between the two germline ends. Germline CDR1 SGHTA, CDR2 FQGTGA. The CDR3 has 14 residues. The CDR3 loop is CASSPADSNTEAFF. In nucleotides, the CDR3 is TGTGCCAGCAGCCCCGCCGACAGCAACACTGAAGCTTTCTTT.

This clone was seen a handful of times. The chain has TRBV15 and TRBJ1-1; D is unresolved. CDR3 size: 14 residues. Germline V lookup: CDR1 LNHNV, CDR2 YYDKDF (reference sequence). The V gene lost 3 bases and the J gene lost 1 base, with 9 bases spanning the gap. This CDR3 reads CATSRGQSNTEAFF. The CDR3 DNA is TGTGCCACCAGCAGGGGCCAATCGAACACTGAAGCTTTCTTT.

The chain has TRBV3-1 (or the pseudogene TRBV3-2) and TRBJ2-7, with D hard to call. Trimming left V 0 bases short and J 4 bases short, with 4 bases between. This CDR3 spans 12 amino acids. Germline V gene sequence: CDR1 LGHDT, CDR2 YNNKEL (reference sequence). CDR3 amino acids: CASSQDRYEQYF. CDR3 sequence (DNA): TGTGCCAGCAGCCAAGATCGGTACGAGCAGTACTTC.

V and J are TRBV6-4 and TRBJ1-2; D unclear. The ends were cut back, 0 bases at V and 8 bases at J, with 10 bases in the middle. The germline V gene encodes CDR1 MRHNA and CDR2 SNTAGT. This CDR3 is 13 amino acids long. The CDR3 DNA follows: TGTGCCAGCAGTGACTCCCGGAGTCGAGGCTACACCTTC. Translation gives CASSDSRSRGYTF.

The chain uses TRBV5-1 and TRBJ2-2; a weak D match, TRBD1 (5 bases). CDR3 length: 13 residues. V lost 6 bases to trimming and J lost 7 bases, with 13 bases between them. Germline V gene lookup returns CDR1 SGHRS and CDR2 YFSETQ. The CDR3 region has the DNA TGCGCCAGCAAGTGGCAGGGCGACGGGGAGCTGTTTTTT. Translating it yields CASKWQGDGELFF.